The rows below give T cell receptor beta chains drawn from one sample of a study of blood T cells in healthy people across ages. One entry per CDR3 protein results from TCRdb running MiXCR on the 5' RACE reads. The profile covers 800,000 to 1,300,000 distinct CDR3 sequences, with 20% to 25% appearing a single time and approximately 0.75% taken by the ten largest. These data also featured in a second study, about T cells of mothers and their children.

Material: blood. Every receptor here comes from a girl under 10 years old in good health. Each CDR3 is given with its conserved first and last residue. The D gene is left open where the match is weak. The listing skips clone size in some rows; elsewhere it reads once, few, many or a size class.

cdr3_aa	cdr3_nt	d_call	j_call	v_call	clone_size
CASSLGPTDGYTF	TGTGCCAGCAGCTTAGGTCCGACGGATGGCTACACCTTC	NA	TRBJ1-2	TRBV7-9	many
CASSFFEGGRETQYF	TGCGCCAGCAGCTTTTTTGAGGGAGGTCGGGAGACCCAGTACTTC	NA	TRBJ2-5	TRBV5-1	NA
CSVERGGDRGSRVQYF	TGCAGCGTTGAACGCGGGGGTGACAGGGGGTCGCGGGTGCAGTACTTC	TRBD1	TRBJ2-7	TRBV29-1	NA
CASSLAWGNEQFF	TGCGCCAGCAGCTTGGCCTGGGGGAATGAGCAGTTCTTC	NA	TRBJ2-1	TRBV5-1	NA
CASSQAQERGYGYTF	TGCGCCAGCAGCCAAGCACAGGAGAGGGGCTATGGCTACACCTTC	NA	TRBJ1-2	TRBV4-1	few
CASSSPGTSGSEAYEQYF	TGTGCCAGCAGTTCCCCCGGGACTAGCGGGAGTGAGGCCTACGAGCAGTACTTC	TRBD2	TRBJ2-7	TRBV28	NA
CASSAGGGSGKLFF	TGTGCCAGCAGCGCCGGGGGCGGTTCGGGAAAACTGTTTTTT	NA	TRBJ1-4	TRBV6-5	NA
CASSLGGNSGQDYF	TGTGCCAGCAGCTTGGGGGGAAACTCGGGACAGGACTACTTC	TRBD1	TRBJ2-4	TRBV5-5	NA
CASSFDQETYSNQPQHF	TGTGCCAGCAGCTTTGACCAGGAAACATATAGCAATCAGCCCCAGCATTTT	NA	TRBJ1-5	TRBV7-9	few
CAISESPRTGGEKLFF	TGTGCCATCAGTGAGTCCCCGCGGACAGGCGGGGAAAAACTGTTTTTT	TRBD1	TRBJ1-4	TRBV10-3	NA
CTSSGRSGANEKLFF	TGTACCAGCAGTGGGCGGTCGGGAGCTAATGAAAAACTGTTTTTT	NA	TRBJ1-4	TRBV2	NA
CSATHGSAETYNEQFF	TGCAGTGCGACGCACGGTAGCGCCGAGACCTACAATGAGCAGTTCTTC	NA	TRBJ2-1	TRBV20-1	NA
CASSHTRDRGRNTGELFF	TGTGCCAGCAGCCACACCCGGGACAGGGGAAGAAACACCGGGGAGCTGTTTTTT	TRBD1	TRBJ2-2	TRBV12-3/TRBV12-4	few
CSVEDLGQEVTEAFF	TGCAGCGTTGAAGATCTTGGACAGGAGGTCACTGAAGCTTTCTTT	TRBD1	TRBJ1-1	TRBV29-1	NA
CSARTSGREQETQYF	TGCAGTGCCAGGACTAGCGGGAGGGAACAAGAGACCCAGTACTTC	TRBD2	TRBJ2-5	TRBV20-1	many
CASSPLDLLEGTQYF	TGTGCCAGCAGTCCCCTGGACCTCCTCGAAGGGACCCAGTACTTC	NA	TRBJ2-5	TRBV27	few
CASSFGTSYEQYF	TGTGCCAGCAGTTTCGGTACGAGTTACGAGCAGTACTTC	NA	TRBJ2-7	TRBV5-1	many
CASRDTGGTEAFF	TGTGCCAGCAGGGATACAGGGGGCACTGAAGCTTTCTTT	TRBD1	TRBJ1-1	TRBV6-4	few
CASRPGQGGGYTF	TGTGCCAGCAGGCCGGGACAGGGGGGTGGCTACACCTTC	TRBD1	TRBJ1-2	TRBV6-5	many
CASSQNLAGSTGDTQYF	TGTGCCAGCAGCCAGAACCTAGCGGGGTCTACGGGTGATACGCAGTATTTT	TRBD2	TRBJ2-3	TRBV3-1	NA
CASITPNPKNIQYF	TGTGCCAGCATTACCCCGAACCCCAAAAACATTCAGTACTTC	NA	TRBJ2-4	TRBV6-1	NA
CASSLPGLGVTEAFF	TGTGCCAGCAGCCTCCCGGGGCTTGGGGTCACTGAAGCTTTCTTT	NA	TRBJ1-1	TRBV7-6	few
CAITQDSHNEQFF	TGTGCCATCACCCAGGACAGTCACAATGAGCAGTTCTTC	NA	TRBJ2-1	TRBV10-3	few
CASTLGSPLHF	TGTGCCAGCACCCTCGGTTCACCCCTCCACTTT	NA	TRBJ1-6	TRBV12-3/TRBV12-4	NA
CATQRGEADGYTF	TGTGCCACACAGAGAGGGGAAGCGGATGGCTACACCTTC	NA	TRBJ1-2	TRBV6-1	few
CASSQGPEGEKLFF	TGCGCCAGCAGCCAGGGCCCAGAGGGTGAAAAACTGTTTTTT	NA	TRBJ1-4	TRBV4-1	NA
CASSYSMGGDGYTF	TGTGCCAGCAGTTACTCGATGGGCGGCGATGGCTACACCTTC	NA	TRBJ1-2	TRBV6-2/TRBV6-3	few
CAGSLSTDTEYF	TGTGCCGGCAGTCTCAGCACAGATACGGAGTATTTT	NA	TRBJ2-3	TRBV12-3/TRBV12-4	NA
CASSFGVDGELFF	TGTGCCAGCAGTTTTGGAGTCGACGGGGAGCTGTTTTTT	NA	TRBJ2-2	TRBV27	few
CRGFMGTGENEAFF	TGCAGGGGGTTCATGGGAACAGGGGAAAATGAAGCTTTCTTT	TRBD1	TRBJ1-1	TRBV20-1	NA
CASSFGQGADNSPLHF	TGTGCCAGCAGTTTCGGACAGGGGGCTGATAATTCACCCCTCCACTTT	TRBD1	TRBJ1-6	TRBV27	NA
CASKTGQETQYF	TGTGCCAGTAAGACAGGGCAAGAGACCCAGTACTTC	TRBD1	TRBJ2-5	TRBV6-5	few
CASRPGQQNYGYTF	TGTGCCAGCAGACCGGGACAACAGAACTATGGCTACACCTTC	NA	TRBJ1-2	TRBV2	few
CSARDPKTAQETQYF	TGCAGTGCTAGAGATCCGAAGACAGCCCAAGAGACCCAGTACTTC	NA	TRBJ2-5	TRBV20-1	few
CASRFLRSLAKNIQYF	TGTGCTAGCCGGTTCCTGAGAAGTTTAGCCAAAAACATTCAGTACTTC	NA	TRBJ2-4	TRBV7-7	NA
CASSYWTEQETQYF	TGCGCCAGCAGCTACTGGACAGAACAAGAGACCCAGTACTTC	NA	TRBJ2-5	TRBV5-1	NA
CASSPDSSGDEQYF	TGCGCCAGCAGCCCGGACTCTAGCGGAGACGAGCAGTACTTC	TRBD2	TRBJ2-7	TRBV5-1	NA
CSALSGGFNEQFF	TGCAGTGCTCTGAGCGGGGGGTTTAATGAGCAGTTCTTC	TRBD2	TRBJ2-1	TRBV20-1	once
CASSTRDSPQETQYF	TGTGCCAGCAGCACCCGGGACAGCCCTCAAGAGACCCAGTACTTC	TRBD1	TRBJ2-5	TRBV7-9	NA
CASKGLYGYTF	TGTGCCAGCAAGGGACTCTATGGCTACACCTTC	NA	TRBJ1-2	TRBV27	NA
CSDPRPQGRDEQYF	TGCAGCGACCCACGGCCCCAGGGCAGGGACGAGCAGTACTTC	NA	TRBJ2-7	TRBV29-1	NA
CAGSQGRHEQFF	TGCGCCGGCAGCCAAGGGCGTCATGAGCAGTTCTTC	NA	TRBJ2-1	TRBV4-3	few
CASSFHYTEELFF	TGTGCCAGTAGTTTCCATTACACCGAGGAGCTGTTTTTT	NA	TRBJ2-2	TRBV19	NA
CSARHFDVYGYTF	TGCAGTGCTAGACACTTTGACGTGTATGGCTACACCTTC	NA	TRBJ1-2	TRBV20-1	NA
CASSLGGGANYGYTF	TGTGCCAGCAGTCTAGGGGGGGGCGCGAACTATGGCTACACCTTC	NA	TRBJ1-2	TRBV6-1	NA
CASSVSPVEANAGELFF	TGTGCCAGCAGCGTATCCCCGGTTGAGGCGAACGCCGGGGAGCTGTTTTTT	NA	TRBJ2-2	TRBV9	NA
CASTREPSGRAFLQETQYF	TGTGCCAGCACCCGGGAGCCTAGCGGGAGGGCCTTTTTGCAAGAGACCCAGTACTTC	TRBD2	TRBJ2-5	TRBV28	NA
CSVEDLQGDRKNIQYF	TGCAGCGTTGAGGATCTTCAGGGGGATCGAAAAAACATTCAGTACTTC	TRBD1	TRBJ2-4	TRBV29-1	NA
CASQGAAEKLFF	TGTGCCAGTCAGGGGGCTGCGGAAAAACTGTTTTTT	TRBD1	TRBJ1-4	TRBV28	few
CSAPQGLGRGYTF	TGCAGTGCCCCGCAGGGTTTGGGTCGAGGCTACACCTTC	NA	TRBJ1-2	TRBV20-1	few
CSVGGLAGPTDTQYF	TGCAGCGTTGGCGGGCTAGCGGGACCGACAGATACGCAGTATTTT	TRBD2	TRBJ2-3	TRBV29-1	NA
CASIAGGTYEQYF	TGTGCCTCTATAGCGGGAGGTACCTACGAGCAGTACTTC	TRBD2	TRBJ2-7	TRBV7-8	NA
CASSPGGETTEAFF	TGTGCCAGCAGCCCGGGCGGGGAGACCACTGAAGCTTTCTTT	NA	TRBJ1-1	TRBV7-2	few
CSVWTSGRRDTQYF	TGCAGCGTTTGGACTAGCGGCAGAAGAGATACGCAGTATTTT	TRBD2	TRBJ2-3	TRBV29-1	few
CASQGTTSLHF	TGTGCCAGCCAAGGGACTACATCCCTCCACTTT	NA	TRBJ1-6	TRBV12-3/TRBV12-4	few
CASSLGSLYEQYF	TGTGCCAGCAGCTTAGGCAGTCTCTACGAGCAGTACTTC	NA	TRBJ2-7	TRBV11-2	many
CASSLDVGANYGYTF	TGCGCCAGCAGCTTGGACGTTGGAGCTAACTATGGCTACACCTTC	NA	TRBJ1-2	TRBV5-1	NA
CASSSRGSYNEQFF	TGTGCCAGCAGTTCTCGCGGATCCTACAATGAGCAGTTCTTC	NA	TRBJ2-1	TRBV5-6	many
CSVGGTGPYGYTF	TGCAGCGTTGGTGGGACAGGCCCCTATGGCTACACCTTC	TRBD1	TRBJ1-2	TRBV29-1	NA